These 17 T cell receptor beta chains share one sample of origin, sequenced in a study of cytomegalovirus exposure and HLA in healthy donors. The PCR contained 60 Vbeta and 13 Jbeta primers. This table comes from immunoSEQ multiplex PCR, and its TCRdb copy is limited to in-frame clones, with some not included. The table lists over 80,000 clones, with 5.5% to 6.5% in the top ten. The specimen sequenced was PBMCs. All receptors derive from a girl aged 10-17 years in good health and CMV-seropositive.

The chain recombines TRBV5-4 with TRBJ2-2, with 9 bases that match TRBD1. Trimming removed 10 bases from V and 3 bases from J; junction bases left unmatched: 4. The length of the CDR3 is 13 residues. Germline-derived CDR1 and CDR2 are SGHNT and YYREEE (reference sequence). CDR3 DNA: TGTGCCGAAGGGGACAGGGACACCGGGGAGCTGTTTTTT. The encoded protein is CAEGDRDTGELFF. The full variable domain, in which reference TRBV5-4 and TRBJ2-2 provide the parts outside the CDR3, is ETGVTQSPTHLIKTRGQQVTLRCSSQSGHNTVSWYQQALGQGPQFIFQYYREEENGRGNFPPRFSGLQFPNYSSELNVNALELDDSALYLCAEGDRDTGELFFGEGSRLTVL.

V and J are TRBV7-2 and TRBJ2-6; D unclear. CDR1 SGHTA and CDR2 FQGNSA come from the germline V gene. CDR3 size: 17 residues. V lost 5 bases, J lost 0 bases, and 14 bases lay in between. In DNA form, the CDR3 reads TGTGCCAGCAGCCCTTCGGTCAGGCACTCTGGGGCCAACGTCCTGACTTTC. This translates into CASSPSVRHSGANVLTF.

Details on this clone: The sample contains more than one DNA sequence encoding this CDR3. The chain has TRBV5-6 and TRBJ1-6, with D hard to call. V was cut by 2 bases and J by 7 bases, with 10 bases left in between. The CDR3 covers 14 residues. In germline, CDR1 is SGHDT, CDR2 YYEEEE. Written as DNA, the CDR3 is TGTGCCAGCAGCTTCTCCTGGCAGAATTCACCCCTCCACTTT. This encodes CASSFSWQNSPLHF. Full variable domain (missing parts from reference TRBV5-6 and TRBJ1-6): DAGVTQSPTHLIKTRGQQVTLRCSPKSGHDTVSWYQQALGQGPQFIFQYYEEEERQRGNFPDRFSGHQFPNYSSELNVNALLLGDSALYLCASSFSWQNSPLHFGNGTRLTVT.

The genes are TRBV6-5 and TRBJ1-1; 9 bases align to TRBD1. The germline V gene encodes CDR1 MNHEY and CDR2 SVGAGI. V shed 6 bases and J 2 bases; nucleotides not matched to a gene: 7. The CDR3 contains 15 residues. The CDR3 is CASRTPGQGNTEAFF. The CDR3 nucleotides are TGTGCCAGCAGGACACCGGGACAGGGTAACACTGAAGCTTTCTTT.

The chain combines TRBV27 with TRBJ2-7; D is perhaps TRBD1 (6 bases). The length of the CDR3 is 14 residues. The V end lost 4 bases, the J end lost 3 bases, and 13 bases lay between the germline ends. Per germline, CDR1 MNHEY and CDR2 SMNVEV (reference sequence). The CDR3 bases are TGTGCCAGCAGTTGGGGGCTACAGAACTACGAGCAGTACTTC. Protein: CASSWGLQNYEQYF.

The chain combines TRBV2 with TRBJ1-6; D is possibly TRBD1 (5 bases). Trimming shortened V by 7 bases and J by 7 bases, and 14 bases separated the two germline ends. The germline CDR1 and CDR2 sequences are SNHLY and FYNNEI. The CDR3 runs to 14 residues. The CDR3 DNA reads TGTGCCAGCAAGGATTCAGGGTCCAATTCACCCCTCCACTTT. It specifies CASKDSGSNSPLHF.

V is TRBV7-6 and J is TRBJ2-1; 10 bases map to TRBD2. CDR3 length: 14 residues. Trimming cost V 5 bases and J 8 bases; bases outside gene matches: 6. From germline, CDR1 is SGHVS and CDR2 FNYEAQ. CDR3 in DNA: TGTGCCAGCAGCCTTAGCGGGGGGATCGATGAGCAGTTCTTC. Its protein product is CASSLSGGIDEQFF.

This sequence joins TRBV2 and TRBJ1-5; 7 bases are shared with TRBD1. Germline CDR1 SNHLY, CDR2 FYNNEI. CDR3 size: 14 residues. Trimming at V came to 5 bases and at J to 5 bases, leaving 6 bases not matched to a gene. CDR3 in DNA: TGTGCCAGCAGTTACGGACAGGCCCATCAGCCCCAGCATTTT. Translation: CASSYGQAHQPQHF.

V is TRBV19 and J is TRBJ1-5; TRBD1 is a possible D gene (6 bases). The V gene's germline CDR1 is LNHDA and CDR2 SQIVND (reference sequence). This CDR3 is 14 amino acids long. V lost 7 bases to trimming and J lost 6 bases, with 16 bases between them. The CDR3 DNA reads TGTGCCAGTAATAAACAGGGCTCGGGTCAGCCCCAGCATTTT. Translation: CASNKQGSGQPQHF.

The chain joins TRBV5-4 to TRBJ1-4, with D uncertain. The CDR3 covers 18 residues. Trimming removed 4 bases at V and 0 bases at J, with 19 bases between. Per germline, CDR1 SGHNT and CDR2 YYREEE (reference sequence). CDR3 DNA sequence: TGTGCCAGCAGCCCCCGGAGTGCGGAGCGAGCAACTAATGAAAAACTGTTTTTT. It yields the protein CASSPRSAERATNEKLFF.

The chain uses TRBV7-3 and TRBJ2-1; 7 bases are shared with TRBD1. Germline V gives CDR1 SGHTA, CDR2 FQGTGA. Losses at the gene ends were 5 bases for V and 3 bases for J; bases not matched to a gene: 4. CDR3 size: 14 residues. The CDR3 DNA follows: TGTGCCAGCAGCCCAGACAGGGACTACAATGAGCAGTTCTTC. It codes for CASSPDRDYNEQFF. Combining the CDR3 with reference TRBV7-3 and TRBJ2-1 gives the whole variable domain GAGVSQTPSNKVTEKGKYVELRCDPISGHTALYWYRQSLGQGPEFLIYFQGTGAADDSGLPNDRFFAVRPEGSVSTLKIQRTERGDSAVYLCASSPDRDYNEQFFGPGTRLTVL.

The chain has TRBV7-2 and TRBJ2-7; 9 bases are a match to TRBD1. V shed 2 bases, J shed 7 bases, and the junction held 12 bases outside the gene matches. From germline, CDR1 is SGHTA and CDR2 FQGNSA. CDR3 length equals 16 residues. The CDR3 DNA reads TGTGCCAGCAGCTTATCAAGACCGGGACAGGGCTCTGAGCAGTACTTC. It translates to CASSLSRPGQGSEQYF.

This chain joins TRBV7-2 and TRBJ2-3; tentative D call: TRBD2 (6 bases). From germline, CDR1 is SGHTA and CDR2 FQGNSA. Trimming stripped 1 base from V and 4 bases from J, with 12 bases between. The CDR3 is 15 amino acids. The CDR3 here is CASSLDRRLADTQYF. CDR3 nucleotide sequence: TGTGCCAGCAGCTTAGATCGGAGACTAGCAGATACGCAGTATTTT.

This rearrangement joins TRBV6-5 to TRBJ1-6; no definite D call. Germline values: CDR1 MNHEY, CDR2 SVGAGI. The CDR3 is made up of 9 amino acids. The CDR3 here is CVRCSPLHF. CDR3 in DNA: TGTGTGCGCTGTTCACCCCTCCACTTT.

The rearrangement joins TRBV6-5 to TRBJ2-1, with 13 bases identical to TRBD2. The junction had 5 bases not matched to a gene; V was cut back by 5 bases and J by 7 bases. The CDR3 covers 15 residues. Looked up from germline, CDR1 is MNHEY and CDR2 is SVGAGI. This CDR3 is CASSKLAGGKNEQFF. The CDR3 DNA reads TGTGCCAGCAGTAAACTAGCGGGGGGGAAAAATGAGCAGTTCTTC.

The chain employs TRBV25-1 and TRBJ1-1, with unresolved D. Per germline, CDR1 MGHDK and CDR2 SYGVNS. The V gene lost 3 bases and the J gene lost 0 bases, with 8 bases spanning the gap. This CDR3 contains 14 residues. The CDR3 nucleotides read TGTGCCAGCAGTGATAATACTTTGAACACTGAAGCTTTCTTT. Translating gives CASSDNTLNTEAFF. Together with reference TRBV25-1 and TRBJ1-1, the CDR3 gives the full variable domain: EADIYQTPRYLVIGTGKKITLECSQTMGHDKMYWYQQDPGMELHLIHYSYGVNSTEKGDLSSESTVSRIRTEHFPLTLESARPSHTSQYLCASSDNTLNTEAFFGQGTRLTVV.

The chain combines TRBV7-3 with TRBJ1-1; 8 positions agree with TRBD1. Germline lookup yields CDR1 SGHTA and CDR2 FQGTGA. The trim removed 5 bases at V and 1 base at J, leaving 3 bases unmatched. This CDR3 region has 14 residues. CDR3 loop: CASSLTGENTEAFF. The CDR3 DNA is TGTGCCAGCAGCCTGACAGGGGAGAACACTGAAGCTTTCTTT.